Following are 21 T cell receptor beta chains from one sample sequenced in a study of Graves' ophthalmopathy and Graves' hyperthyroidism. Amplification of the TCR beta CDR3 regions used RNA transcripts (as template). First-round RT-PCR relied on HTBI primers, and a second-round multiplex PCR came next. TCRdb re-derived calls from the multiplex PCR reads in MiXCR, one entry per CDR3 protein. The data contain approximately 410,000 distinct CDR3 sequences, just over 15% of them singletons. Sequenced sample: peripheral blood. The receptor source for this set is a woman between 18 and 29 years old with stable Graves' hyperthyroidism.

Note on this clonotype: The junction and the germline gene differ at one end; a read error may be behind it. The chain combines TRBV20-1 with TRBJ2-5; TRBD2 aligns across 9 bases. The germline gives CDR1 DFQATT, CDR2 SNEGSKA (reference sequence). This CDR3 region has 14 residues. The CDR3 here is CSVRNSGGAETQYF. CDR3 in DNA: TGCAGTGTTAGAAATAGCGGGGGAGCAGAGACCCAGTACTTC.

This clonotype has a count of ten or more. The chain couples TRBV7-8 to TRBJ1-1; a weak D match, TRBD1 (6 bases). Trimming left V 1 base short and J 0 bases short, with 12 bases between. This CDR3 is built from 16 residues. From germline, CDR1 is SGHVS and CDR2 FQNEAQ. CDR3 sequence: CASSLGPGAMNTEAFF. CDR3 DNA sequence: TGTGCCAGCAGCTTAGGTCCGGGGGCGATGAACACTGAAGCTTTCTTT.

In the case of this clonotype: This sequence may be a read error, since a much larger clone differs from it by one base. CDR3 sequence reads: CSARAGGSEAFF. DNA for the CDR3: TGCAGTGCTAGAGCGGGGGGATCTGAAGCTTTCTTT. The J gene is TRBJ1-1, the V gene TRBV20-1; perhaps TRBD1 as D (5 bases). CDR1 and CDR2 (germline): DFQATT, SNEGSKA (reference sequence). The CDR3 runs to 12 residues. V lost 1 base and J 6 bases, leaving 9 bases between the germline ends.

This clonotype was counted many times. The rearrangement links TRBV12-3 or TRBV12-4 to TRBJ2-7; no clear D. This CDR3 has 15 residues. V lost 2 bases, J lost 6 bases, and 17 bases lay in between. CDR3 sequence reads: CASSLLDPSWGEQYF. The DNA of the CDR3 is TGTGCCAGCAGTTTACTTGACCCGTCTTGGGGCGAGCAGTACTTC.

This clonotype was observed at least ten times. This chain links TRBV20-1 with TRBJ2-7; D is undetermined. Germline V gives CDR1 DFQATT, CDR2 SNEGSKA (reference sequence). The CDR3 extends over 14 amino acids. The V end was cut by 3 bases, the J end by 1 base, with 13 bases between. CDR3 sequence: CSARGRLNSYEQYF. CDR3 nucleotides: TGCAGTGCTAGGGGCAGGCTGAATTCCTACGAGCAGTACTTC.

The chain couples TRBV3-1 to TRBJ1-1; D not certain. CDR1 is LGHDT and CDR2 is YNNKEL in the germline V gene (reference sequence). There are 14 residues in the CDR3. V lost 0 bases and J lost 0, with 5 bases in between. The CDR3 reads CASSQDNLNTEAFF. In nucleotides, the CDR3 is TGTGCCAGCAGCCAAGATAACTTGAACACTGAAGCTTTCTTT.

This clonotype was found many times. This rearrangement joins TRBV5-1 to TRBJ2-7; TRBD2 matches 9 bases. Unmatched junction bases numbered 17, after V lost 7 bases and J lost 6 bases. CDR1 is SGHRS, CDR2 YFSETQ, per germline. This CDR3 has 16 residues. As DNA, the CDR3 is TGCGCCAGCCGAAGCTCTTTGGCGGGGGGGCCCTCCGAGCAGTACTTC. This encodes CASRSSLAGGPSEQYF.

The J gene is TRBJ2-7, the V gene TRBV6-1, with D perhaps assigned TRBD1 or TRBD2 (5 bases each). V lost 7 bases and J 2 bases, leaving 15 bases between the germline ends. Germline V gives CDR1 MNHNS, CDR2 SASEGT. The CDR3 totals 14 residues. The CDR3 protein is CASKGTQRPYEQYF. The CDR3 bases are TGTGCCAGCAAGGGGACGCAGAGACCCTACGAGCAGTACTTC.

This clonotype was seen ten or more times. The chain combines TRBV29-1 with TRBJ1-2; D unclear. CDR3 size: 16 residues. CDR1 SQVTM and CDR2 ANQGSEA come from the germline V gene. V gave up 1 base and J gave up 2 bases, with 17 bases separating them. CDR3 region: CSVEALVWDPNYGYTF. CDR3 nucleotide sequence: TGCAGCGTTGAAGCCTTAGTTTGGGATCCCAACTATGGCTACACCTTC.

Only a few counts were recorded for this clonotype. The V and J genes are TRBV20-1 and TRBJ2-2; D may be TRBD2 (7 bases). The CDR3 is 14 amino acids. In germline, CDR1 is DFQATT, CDR2 SNEGSKA (reference sequence). Trimming removed 6 bases from V and 7 bases from J, with 18 bases in between. CDR3 nucleotides: TGCAGTGCCCGTTACGGGGGGCCGAGCGGGGAGCTGTTTTTT. Translated: CSARYGGPSGELFF.

At least ten counts were recorded for this clonotype. The chain couples TRBV28 to TRBJ1-1, with 8 positions matching TRBD1. This CDR3 comprises 13 residues. Per the germline V gene, CDR1 is MDHEN and CDR2 is SYDVKM. Trimming removed 6 bases from V and 6 bases from J; junction bases left unmatched: 6. CDR3 in amino acids: CASSQGQVPEAFF. The CDR3 region has the DNA TGTGCCAGCAGCCAGGGACAGGTACCTGAAGCTTTCTTT.

V and J are TRBV11-2 and TRBJ1-1; 9 nucleotides line up with TRBD1. The V gene end was trimmed by 4 bases and the J gene end by 4 bases; junction bases not matched to a gene: 13. In germline, CDR1 is SGHAT, CDR2 FQNNGV. CDR3 length equals 17 residues. The CDR3, as DNA: TGTGCCAGCAGCTCCGCCGACAGGGGGGTCTTGGGCACTGAAGCTTTCTTT. It codes for CASSSADRGVLGTEAFF.

This clonotype was counted at least ten times. At one end, the junction sequence differs from germline, possibly due to a read error. The rearrangement joins TRBV6-1 to TRBJ1-1; no clear D. This CDR3 has 8 amino acids. The germline V gene encodes CDR1 MNHNS and CDR2 SASEGT. The CDR3 spells CASGEASF. CDR3 bases: TGTGCCAGCGGAGAAGCTTCCTTT.

This clonotype was observed at least ten times. V usage is TRBV19 and J usage is TRBJ1-2, with D possibly matching TRBD1 (6 bases). The germline V and J ends were trimmed by 3 bases and 4 bases, with 12 bases remaining between them. The CDR3 is 14 residues long. CDR1 is LNHDA and CDR2 is SQIVND in the germline V gene (reference sequence). CDR3 nucleotides: TGTGCCAGTAGTATGCAGGCAGGGGTCTATGGCTACACCTTC. Protein product: CASSMQAGVYGYTF.

This clonotype was recorded a few times. V usage is TRBV5-6 and J usage is TRBJ2-7; TRBD1 is a possible D gene (5 bases). CDR3 length: 14 amino acids. CDR1 is SGHDT and CDR2 is YYEEEE in the germline V gene. V shed 4 bases and J shed 4 bases, with 15 bases lying between them. The chain's CDR3 is CASSPRTPFYEQYF. The CDR3 DNA reads TGTGCCAGCAGCCCCCGGACACCCTTTTACGAGCAGTACTTC.

This clonotype was counted many times. The chain couples TRBV7-6 to TRBJ1-2; maybe TRBD1 (6 bases). The V gene lost 3 bases and the J gene lost 7 bases, with 12 bases spanning the gap. Germline lookup yields CDR1 SGHVS and CDR2 FNYEAQ. The CDR3 is made up of 13 amino acids. This CDR3 reads CASSFRGAGGYTF. In nucleotides, the CDR3 is TGTGCCAGCAGCTTTCGGGGGGCAGGTGGCTACACCTTC.

This clonotype was picked up many times. V and J are TRBV19 and TRBJ1-1; 9 nucleotides match TRBD1. This CDR3 is 13 amino acids long. Germline assignment: CDR1 LNHDA and CDR2 SQIVND (reference sequence). V gave up 8 bases and J gave up 4 bases; unmatched junction bases: 5. For the CDR3, the DNA is TGTGCCAGTCTACAGGGGGCGGGCACTGAAGCTTTCTTT. This sequence encodes CASLQGAGTEAFF.

CDR3 in amino acids: CASSLGVEVNTEAFF. The CDR3 DNA reads as TGTGCCAGCAGCTTGGGGGTAGAAGTGAACACTGAAGCTTTCTTT. The chain employs TRBV11-3 and TRBJ1-1; the D gene is possibly TRBD1 (5 bases). Trimming removed 3 bases at V and 0 bases at J, with 11 bases between. CDR3 size: 15 residues. Germline CDR1 is SGHNT and CDR2 is YENEEA. The full variable domain, with the rest looked up from reference TRBV11-3 and TRBJ1-1, is EAGVVQSPRYKIIEKKQPVAFWCNPISGHNTLYWYLQNLGQGPELLIRYENEEAVDDSQLPKDRFSAERLKGVDSTLKIQPAELGDSAVYLCASSLGVEVNTEAFFGQGTRLTVV.

The chain employs TRBV5-1 and TRBJ2-5; 8 bases are shared with TRBD2. V lost 2 bases to trimming and J lost 1 base; unmatched junction nucleotides: 4. Germline CDR1 reads SGHRS; CDR2 reads YFSETQ. The CDR3 is made up of 15 amino acids. The CDR3 DNA reads as TGCGCCAGCAGCTTTGGCAGCGGGGGCCAAGAGACCCAGTACTTC. It encodes CASSFGSGGQETQYF. The variable domain in full, completed from reference TRBV5-1 and TRBJ2-5, reads KAGVTQTPRYLIKTRGQQVTLSCSPISGHRSVSWYQQTPGQGLQFLFEYFSETQRNKGNFPGRFSGRQFSNSRSEMNVSTLELGDSALYLCASSFGSGGQETQYFGPGTRLLVL.

Note on this clonotype: The junction does not match germline at one end; this may be a read error. V is TRBV10-3 and J is TRBJ1-5; possible D gene TRBD1, 5 bases. Per germline, CDR1 ENHRY and CDR2 SYGVKD. The CDR3 is 15 amino acids. CDR3 in DNA: TGCGCCATCAGCACGGAAAGGGGCCCAGGGCAGCCCCAGCATTTT. Its translation: CAISTERGPGQPQHF.

CDR3 sequence: CASSPRTYRGGYTF. In nucleotides, the CDR3 is TGTGCCAGCAGCCCAAGGACCTACCGGGGCGGCTACACCTTC. The V and J genes are TRBV11-2 and TRBJ1-2; TRBD1 might be the D (5 bases). The CDR3 totals 14 residues. V dropped 5 bases and J dropped 8 bases, with 18 bases sitting between them. CDR1 SGHAT and CDR2 FQNNGV come from the germline V gene.